A single sample is the source of the 8 T cell receptor beta chains below, sequenced in a study of shared clonotypes between healthy human individuals. Profiling relied on immunoSEQ multiplex PCR, and the TCRdb table lists in-frame clones only, not all of them. The sample has approximately 110,000 clones; approximately 70% are singletons. The sequenced sample was memory CD8+ T cells sorted from blood. The subset is: CD45RO+ cells pooled with CCR7-negative TemRA cells. These receptors came from a woman aged 30 to 39 in good health.

The chain couples TRBV5-8 to TRBJ1-5, with a weak D call TRBD1 (5 bases). Germline assignment: CDR1 SGHTS and CDR2 YDEGEE. The CDR3 consists of 14 residues. Trimming shortened V by 0 bases and J by 6 bases, and 10 bases separated the two germline ends. CDR3 protein: CASSLVGGRQPQHF. Here the CDR3 DNA reads TGTGCCAGCAGCTTGGTGGGGGGTCGTCAGCCCCAGCATTTT.

The chain links TRBV29-1 to TRBJ2-1, with 13 bases that match TRBD2. Germline assignment: CDR1 SQVTM and CDR2 ANQGSEA. The CDR3 runs 16 residues. V was clipped by 0 bases and J by 7 bases; unmatched bases: 6. The CDR3 loop is CSVEDWTSGSLNEQFF. The CDR3 nucleotides are TGCAGCGTTGAAGATTGGACTAGCGGGAGTCTGAATGAGCAGTTCTTC.

The chain has TRBV6-1 and TRBJ2-3; possible D gene TRBD1, 6 bases. The CDR3 is 15 residues long. Germline V gene lookup returns CDR1 MNHNS and CDR2 SASEGT. Trimming took off 2 bases at V and 4 bases at J, with 13 bases between the two ends. The CDR3 DNA reads TGTGCCAGCAGTGAATTTACTAGACAGGCAGATACGCAGTATTTT. Translating gives CASSEFTRQADTQYF.

This clone was detected once. This sequence joins TRBV25-1 and TRBJ2-1; TRBD2 might be the D (6 bases). Germline-derived CDR1 and CDR2 are MGHDK and SYGVNS. Trimming pared 6 bases from V and 0 bases from J, leaving 15 bases between. The CDR3 totals 16 residues. CDR3 coding DNA: TGTGCCAGCAGCCAGCGGGCGGAGAACTCCTACAATGAGCAGTTCTTC. Translated, it gives CASSQRAENSYNEQFF.

The chain couples TRBV5-1 to TRBJ2-3, with 8 positions matching TRBD2. J was trimmed by 3 bases and V by 0 bases; bases with no gene match: 6. Per the germline V gene, CDR1 is SGHRS and CDR2 is YFSETQ. The CDR3 contains 16 residues. CDR3 bases: TGCGCCAGCAGCTTGGCCGGGACTAGTCTAACAGATACGCAGTATTTT. As protein: CASSLAGTSLTDTQYF.

This chain connects TRBV30 to TRBJ1-1, with D possibly TRBD1 on 6 matching bases. Germline CDR1 GTSNPN, CDR2 SVGIG (reference sequence). The CDR3 totals 12 residues. The V end was cut by 4 bases, the J end by 5 bases, with 11 bases between. This chain's CDR3 is CAWNRVVTEAFF. In nucleotides, the CDR3 is TGTGCCTGGAACAGGGTGGTGACTGAAGCTTTCTTT.

The rearrangement joins TRBV7-2 to TRBJ2-5, with D unresolved. Germline lookup yields CDR1 SGHTA and CDR2 FQGNSA. V gave up 0 bases and J gave up 3 bases, with 2 bases separating them. The CDR3 extends over 12 amino acids. The CDR3 sequence: CASSLAEETQYF. Written as DNA, the CDR3 is TGTGCCAGCAGCTTAGCCGAAGAGACCCAGTACTTC.

The DNA for the CDR3 is TGTGCCAGCAGTTACGAGGGTGTCGGTGGCTACACCTTC. Its protein is CASSYEGVGGYTF. This chain joins TRBV6-5 and TRBJ1-2, with no clear D. The CDR3 covers 13 residues. Trimming removed 2 bases at V and 7 bases at J, with 11 bases between. Germline CDR1 and CDR2: MNHEY and SVGAGI.